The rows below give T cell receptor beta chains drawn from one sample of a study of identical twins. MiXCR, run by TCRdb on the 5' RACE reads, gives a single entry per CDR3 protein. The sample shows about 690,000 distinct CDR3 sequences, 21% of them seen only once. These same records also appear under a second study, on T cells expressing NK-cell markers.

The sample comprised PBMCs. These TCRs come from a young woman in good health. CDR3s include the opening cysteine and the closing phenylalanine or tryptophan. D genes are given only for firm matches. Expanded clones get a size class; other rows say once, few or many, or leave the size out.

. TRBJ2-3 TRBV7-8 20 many TGTGCCAGCATCCTATTTCCAAAACTCGGGGAAGGGGGTGCCACAGATACGCAGTATTTT CASILFPKLGEGGATDTQYF
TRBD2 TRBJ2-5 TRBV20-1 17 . TGCAGTGCTCCCGGGACTAGCGGGAGGACACGTCAAGAGACCCAGTACTTC CSAPGTSGRTRQETQYF
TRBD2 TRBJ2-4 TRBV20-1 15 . TGCAGTGCTCCAAAACCCGGCGGGAGCAGGGACATTCAGTACTTC CSAPKPGGSRDIQYF
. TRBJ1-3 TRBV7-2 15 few TGTGCCAGCAGCTTAGGCCGAGACTCTGGAAACACCATATATTTT CASSLGRDSGNTIYF
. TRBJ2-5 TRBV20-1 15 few TGCAGTGCACACGACCCGGGGCAACCTCAAGAGACCCAGTACTTC CSAHDPGQPQETQYF
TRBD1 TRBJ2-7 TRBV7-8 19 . TGTGCCAGCAGCCCCAGAGCCGGGACAGGTCTCTTTTCTAGCTACGAGCAGTACTTC CASSPRAGTGLFSSYEQYF
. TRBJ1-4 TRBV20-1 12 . TGCAGTGCTATTGGTCGGGGGAGGGAACTGTTTTTT CSAIGRGRELFF
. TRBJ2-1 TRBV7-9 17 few TGTGCCAGCAGCTCCCTGGGGGCAGGGGTATCCTACAATGAGCAGTTCTTC CASSSLGAGVSYNEQFF
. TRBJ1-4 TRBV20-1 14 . TGCAGTGCAAGAATTGGACAGTCCCGCGAAAAACTGTTTTTT CSARIGQSREKLFF
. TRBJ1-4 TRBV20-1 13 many TGCAGTGCTAGGAGGGCGGCTAATGAAAAACTGTTTTTT CSARRAANEKLFF